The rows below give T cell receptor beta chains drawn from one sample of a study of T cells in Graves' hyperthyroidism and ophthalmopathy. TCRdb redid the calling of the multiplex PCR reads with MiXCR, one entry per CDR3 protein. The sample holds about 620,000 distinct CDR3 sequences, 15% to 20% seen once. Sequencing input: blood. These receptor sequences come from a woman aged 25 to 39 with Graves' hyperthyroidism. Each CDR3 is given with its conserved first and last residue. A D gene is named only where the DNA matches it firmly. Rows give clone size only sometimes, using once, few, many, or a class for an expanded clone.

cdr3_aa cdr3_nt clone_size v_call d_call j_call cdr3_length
CATSDSSSGYEQYF TGTGCCACCAGTGATTCGTCTAGCGGTTACGAGCAGTACTTC - TRBV24-1 TRBD2 TRBJ2-7 14
CASSSRAFGDEQYF TGTGCCAGCAGCTCGAGGGCCTTCGGGGACGAGCAGTACTTC few TRBV9 - TRBJ2-7 14
CASSSADRAQDTQYF TGTGCCAGCAGTTCAGCCGACAGGGCCCAAGATACGCAGTATTTT few TRBV12-3/TRBV12-4 TRBD1 TRBJ2-3 15
CSARVQGGVGLGYTF TGCAGTGCTAGAGTCCAGGGAGGGGTCGGTCTTGGCTACACCTTC few TRBV20-1 - TRBJ1-2 15
CATSTTGGYTF TGTGCCACCAGTACGACCGGGGGGTACACCTTC few TRBV24-1 - TRBJ1-2 11
CASSYSLGSPLHF TGTGCCAGCAGTTATAGTCTAGGTTCACCCCTCCACTTT - TRBV6-1 - TRBJ1-6 13
CASSGQGALNTGELFF TGTGCCAGCAGTGGACAGGGGGCGCTGAACACCGGGGAGCTGTTTTTT - TRBV6-1 TRBD1 TRBJ2-2 16
CASSPSGGNTDTQYF TGTGCCAGCAGCCCAAGCGGGGGAAACACAGATACGCAGTATTTT many TRBV7-2 TRBD2 TRBJ2-3 15
CSAREGALGETQYF TGCAGTGCTAGGGAGGGGGCGTTGGGAGAGACCCAGTACTTC many TRBV20-1 - TRBJ2-5 14
CASSLEGTSVEQFF TGTGCCAGCAGCTTAGAAGGGACTAGCGTAGAACAGTTCTTC once TRBV7-3 TRBD2 TRBJ2-1 14
CASIRTYSTDTQYF TGTGCCAGCATCAGAACCTATAGCACAGATACGCAGTATTTT many TRBV6-1 - TRBJ2-3 14
CASSERGLAGGTGELFF TGCGCCAGCAGTGAGAGGGGACTAGCGGGGGGCACCGGGGAGCTGTTTTTT - TRBV10-1 TRBD2 TRBJ2-2 17
CASSFGGRLYNEQFF TGTGCCAGCAGCTTCGGCGGGAGGCTCTACAATGAGCAGTTCTTC few TRBV7-3 TRBD2 TRBJ2-1 15
CASTADGYNEQFF TGTGCCAGCACCGCGGACGGCTACAATGAGCAGTTCTTC - TRBV28 - TRBJ2-1 13
CASTPGIQETQYF TGTGCCAGCACCCCCGGGATCCAAGAGACCCAGTACTTC many TRBV2 - TRBJ2-5 13
CSARKGRGNTEAFF TGCAGTGCTAGAAAGGGACGGGGGAACACTGAAGCTTTCTTT many TRBV20-1 - TRBJ1-1 14
CSARVDRGTGTQYF TGCAGTGCTAGAGTGGACAGGGGCACAGGTACGCAGTATTTT many TRBV20-1 TRBD1 TRBJ2-3 14
CASTFQGRVETQYF TGTGCCAGCACTTTTCAGGGCAGGGTTGAGACCCAGTACTTC many TRBV12-3/TRBV12-4 - TRBJ2-5 14
CASTFYTEAFF TGTGCCAGCACCTTTTACACTGAAGCTTTCTTT many TRBV12-3/TRBV12-4 - TRBJ1-1 11
CASSWTADTQYF TGTGCCAGCAGCTGGACCGCAGATACGCAGTATTTT many TRBV27 - TRBJ2-3 12
CASSSLDGLTNEGQGNNEQFF TGTGCCAGCAGCAGTTTAGACGGTTTGACAAACGAGGGACAGGGAAACAATGAGCAGTTCTTC many TRBV12-3/TRBV12-4 TRBD1 TRBJ2-1 21
CSARRDSGTEAFF TGCAGTGCTAGAAGGGACAGCGGGACTGAAGCTTTCTTT many TRBV20-1 TRBD1 TRBJ1-1 13
CASSPRAGGEYNEQFF TGTGCCAGCAGTCCCCGAGCGGGAGGGGAGTACAATGAGCAGTTCTTC many TRBV6-1 TRBD2 TRBJ2-1 16
CASSPQGRGYEQYF TGTGCCAGCAGCCCTCAGGGGAGGGGCTACGAGCAGTACTTC few TRBV7-9 - TRBJ2-7 14
CAWADETYEQYF TGTGCCTGGGCGGACGAGACCTACGAGCAGTACTTC many TRBV30 - TRBJ2-7 12
CASSRSGSPYEQYF TGTGCCAGCAGCCGTAGCGGGAGCCCCTACGAGCAGTACTTC few TRBV6-1 TRBD2 TRBJ2-7 14
CASKRPNTEAFF TGTGCCAGCAAAAGGCCGAACACTGAAGCTTTCTTT many TRBV6-1 - TRBJ1-1 12